A single sample is the source of the 6 T cell receptor beta chains below, sequenced in a study of T cells in Graves' hyperthyroidism and ophthalmopathy. RNA transcripts gave rise to amplified TCR beta CDR3 regions. RT-PCR in the first round (using the HTBI primer set) targeted the TCR CDR3. Each CDR3 protein is one row after TCRdb ran MiXCR on the multiplex PCR reads. The table shows hundreds of thousands of distinct CDR3 sequences, with less than 25% occurring only once. Material: blood. These receptors were taken from a man under 40 with Graves' ophthalmopathy.

This clonotype was detected many times. The chain links TRBV2 to TRBJ2-7; 9 bases are shared with TRBD1. The V gene's germline CDR1 is SNHLY and CDR2 FYNNEI. The CDR3 runs to 16 residues. V dropped 4 bases and J dropped 9; count of bases not matched to a gene: 16. CDR3 sequence (DNA): TGTGCCAGCAGTGGAGGGTCGGGACAGGGACCCTTCGGGCAGTACTTC. Encoded protein: CASSGGSGQGPFGQYF.

The CDR3 DNA sequence: TGTGCCAGCAGTGACACTCCTGGCTACACCTTC. As protein: CASSDTPGYTF. The chain has TRBV2 and TRBJ1-2, with D unclear. The CDR3 is made up of 11 amino acids. V dropped 3 bases and J dropped 7 bases, with 6 bases sitting between them. Germline assignment: CDR1 SNHLY and CDR2 FYNNEI. The full variable domain, with the rest looked up from reference TRBV2 and TRBJ1-2, is EPEVTQTPSHQVTQMGQEVILRCVPISNHLYFYWYRQILGQKVEFLVSFYNNEISEKSEIFDDQFSVERPDGSNFTLKIRSTKLEDSAMYFCASSDTPGYTFGSGTRLTVV.

Ten or more counts support this clonotype. The chain has TRBV30 and TRBJ2-7, with D hard to call. The CDR3 runs to 12 residues. Between the trimmed V and J ends, which lost 2 bases and 6 bases, there was a span of 11 bases. Germline V lookup: CDR1 GTSNPN, CDR2 SVGIG (reference sequence). The CDR3 DNA reads as TGTGCCTGGAGTATGCCCGTGGGCGAGCAGTACTTC. Encoded protein: CAWSMPVGEQYF.

This clonotype was seen ten or more times. The chain recombines TRBV11-1 with TRBJ2-7; D not certain. The CDR3 totals 13 residues. The V gene lost 2 bases and the J gene lost 3 bases, with 8 bases spanning the gap. CDR1 SGHAT and CDR2 FQDESV come from the germline V gene (reference sequence). The CDR3 DNA sequence: TGTGCCAGCAGCTTACTGGCAAACTACGAGCAGTACTTC. Protein product: CASSLLANYEQYF.

This clonotype was detected a few times. The CDR3 DNA reads as TGCAGTGCTAGACCTAATGAGAACACTGAAGCTTTCTTT. Its protein is CSARPNENTEAFF. V usage is TRBV20-1 and J usage is TRBJ1-1, with D unresolved. With 2 bases removed from V and 1 base from J, the gap between germline ends came to 8 bases. This CDR3 comprises 13 residues. CDR1 is DFQATT, CDR2 SNEGSKA, per germline (reference sequence).

Only a few counts were recorded for this clonotype. This chain joins TRBV4-2 and TRBJ1-2; D gene ambiguous. The CDR3 runs to 16 residues. Trimming pared 0 bases from V and 4 bases from J, leaving 15 bases between. Per germline, CDR1 LGHNA and CDR2 YNFKEQ. The CDR3 DNA reads TGTGCCAGCAGCCAAGAGGACGGGGATCGTGGCTATGGCTACACCTTC. Protein: CASSQEDGDRGYGYTF.